A selection of T cell receptor beta chains follows, all from one sample in a study of T cell changes during pregnancy in multiple sclerosis. Assay used: immunoSEQ multiplex PCR; TCRdb lists only in-frame clones, some missing. The table includes over 45,000 clones, 92% detected once. The material sequenced was CD4+ T cells from peripheral blood mononuclear cells, taken in the second trimester of pregnancy. The receptor set was obtained from a female donor with multiple sclerosis, enrolled in a pregnancy study. Both conserved end residues are part of each CDR3.

TRBV7-9,TRBJ2-3,CASSKPDRADTQYF
TRBV28,TRBJ1-1,CASSARDRGWTEAFF
TRBV27,TRBJ2-1,CASRPTGRLYNEQFF
TRBV5-1,TRBJ1-6,CASSLDGRRDSPLHF
TRBV5-1,TRBJ2-2,CASSGTGGSTGELFF
TRBV30,TRBJ1-6,CAWSVDSGADSPLHF
TRBV7-6,TRBJ2-7,CASSLAIRGPREQYF
TRBV5-1,TRBJ1-5,CASSAGQDNQPQHF
TRBV7-3,TRBJ1-1,CASSYGEGTEAFF
TRBV23-1,TRBJ2-3,CASPHPQGPTWDTQYF
TRBV30,TRBJ2-7,CACGTSGSTGQYF
TRBV5-1,TRBJ2-5,CASSLGGAPVGEQYF
TRBV6-1,TRBJ1-5,CASRRDVRNQPQHF
TRBV29-1,TRBJ2-1,CSGGRGTYNEQFF
TRBV5-1,TRBJ2-5,CASSSGLAGGLPETQYF
TRBV4-1,TRBJ1-4,CASSQDQGQEKLFF
TRBV6-1,TRBJ2-7,CASSEGLADYYEQYF
TRBV6-4,TRBJ1-6,CASKSGSSYNSPLHF
TRBV28,TRBJ1-4,CASSLPRDRVFSTNEKLFF
TRBV29-1,TRBJ2-2,CSVERGAANTGELFF
TRBV5-1,TRBJ1-2,CASSVDGGVVNYGYTF
TRBV11-2,TRBJ2-1,CASSLGTGANEQFF
TRBV6-1,TRBJ2-7,CASSEAREQYF
TRBV2,TRBJ2-1,CASSERAGGYSSYNEQFF
TRBV2,TRBJ2-5,CASMRDRNQETQYF
TRBV5-5,TRBJ2-2,CASSLRDRGTGELFF